The clone carrying this T cell receptor (beta chain) was recorded at least ten times. Antigen: not known. The data are from a study of regulatory T cells in long-lasting Graves disease. Study outcomes and limitations: Persistent cases favored TRBV28, TRBJ1-2 and TRBJ2-5. Small sample size may have lowered accuracy. Persistent patients shared about 2,800 public clonotypes among themselves. Newly diagnosed patients shared fewer, at around 970.

Time point noted: persistent/refractory GD, antithyroid drugs over 5 years with positive TRAb. Making the TCR library involved RNA that had been extracted from PBMCs. The CDR3 has 17 amino acids. V gave up 7 bases and J gave up 6 bases, with 25 bases separating them. Germline loops: CDR1 MNHNS, CDR2 SASEGT. Through Arm-PCR of CDR3 regions and iRepertoire HTBI primers, TCR beta libraries were built. TCRdb re-derived calls from the multiplex PCR reads in MiXCR, one entry per CDR3 protein. The table records around 500,000 distinct CDR3 sequences, around 20% of them present only once. This chain uses TRBV6-1 with TRBJ1-5; unclear D gene. Sequencing was performed on peripheral blood mononuclear cells (PBMCs), taken when the disease was refractory, from a patient treated with antithyroid drugs. The receptor was isolated from a female donor with Graves disease. The CDR3 spells CASTPLAGGRQGQPQHF. CDR3 in DNA: TGTGCCAGCACCCCCCTAGCGGGCGGCCGACAAGGTCAGCCCCAGCATTTT.